The rows below give T cell receptor beta chains drawn from one sample of a study of blood T cell repertoires in COVID-19. Produced via immunoSEQ multiplex PCR; TCRdb's table is partial and in-frame only. The repertoire consists of about 260,000 clones, with about 87% occurring once and the leading ten covering over 1.2%. Sequences were obtained from peripheral blood. The receptors come from a middle-aged woman who had recovered from COVID-19. Both conserved end residues are part of each CDR3. A D gene is named only where the DNA matches it firmly. Size is stated for part of the rows, as once, few or many counts, or as a class when the clone is expanded.

>TRBD1|-|TRBJ2-7|TRBV2
CASSGSRAGDSEQYF
TGTGCCAGCAGTGGATCGAGGGCAGGGGACAGCGAGCAGTACTTC
>TRBD1|-|TRBJ1-2|TRBV19
CASSIRDSTYYGYTF
TGTGCCAGTAGTATCCGGGACAGTACGTACTATGGCTACACCTTC
>TRBD1|-|TRBJ2-1|TRBV7-9
CASGHRDRRTNEQFF
TGTGCCAGCGGACACCGGGACAGGCGCACCAATGAGCAGTTCTTC
>-|-|TRBJ1-2|TRBV4-3
CASSPNTGNYGYTF
TGCGCCAGCAGTCCAAATACAGGGAACTATGGCTACACCTTC
>-|-|TRBJ1-2|TRBV27
CASSLMSAGSGGGYTF
TGTGCCAGCAGTTTGATGTCCGCAGGGAGTGGAGGGGGCTACACCTTC
>-|-|TRBJ1-2|TRBV3-1/TRBV3-2
CASSQGTGFGYTF
TGTGCCAGCAGCCAAGGAACAGGGTTTGGCTACACCTTC
>TRBD2|once|TRBJ2-5|TRBV9
CASSVASGGQETQYF
TGTGCCAGCAGCGTAGCTAGCGGGGGCCAAGAGACCCAGTACTTC
>-|once|TRBJ1-2|TRBV30
CAYQTGPGTGFRYGYTF
TGTGCCTACCAGACAGGCCCAGGGACCGGCTTTAGATATGGCTACACCTTC
>-|once|TRBJ2-7|TRBV6-6
CASSGYEQYF
TGTGCCAGCAGCGGTTACGAGCAGTACTTC
>TRBD1|-|TRBJ1-1|TRBV5-4
CASSSPGQGGTEAFF
TGTGCCAGCAGCTCCCCTGGACAGGGGGGGACTGAAGCTTTCTTT
>TRBD2|-|TRBJ2-7|TRBV7-2
CASSLLAGAYEQYF
TGTGCCAGCAGTTTACTAGCGGGGGCCTACGAGCAGTACTTC
>-|-|TRBJ1-2|TRBV20-1
CSAGGHYGYTF
TGCAGTGCTGGCGGACATTATGGCTACACCTTC
>-|-|TRBJ1-4|TRBV4-2
CASSQLIVRGTNEKLFF
TGTGCCAGCAGCCAATTGATCGTGAGGGGGACTAATGAAAAACTGTTTTTT
>-|-|TRBJ2-3|TRBV2
CASSEAREGVSTDTQYF
TGTGCCAGCAGTGAAGCGCGCGAGGGTGTAAGCACAGATACGCAGTATTTT
>-|few|TRBJ1-1|TRBV5-4
CASSQGGRVNTEAFF
TGTGCCAGCAGCCAAGGGGGTAGGGTGAACACTGAAGCTTTCTTT
>-|-|TRBJ2-7|TRBV2
CASSVPGSSYEQYF
TGTGCCAGCAGTGTGCCGGGGAGCTCCTACGAGCAGTACTTC
>-|-|TRBJ1-2|TRBV7-9
CASSLLEANYGYTF
TGTGCCAGCAGCTTATTAGAGGCTAACTATGGCTACACCTTC
>TRBD2|-|TRBJ2-3|TRBV14
CASSHHLGKRGATDTQYF
TGTGCCAGCAGCCATCATCTGGGAAAGCGGGGGGCCACAGATACGCAGTATTTT
>-|once|TRBJ1-1|TRBV12-3/TRBV12-4
CASTPTGISGAFF
TGTGCCAGCACCCCCACAGGTATTAGCGGAGCTTTCTTT
>TRBD1|-|TRBJ2-7|TRBV4-1
CASSQERGQGLPEQYF
TGCGCCAGCAGCCAAGAAAGGGGACAGGGGTTGCCGGAGCAGTACTTC
>-|-|TRBJ2-7|TRBV11-2
CASSLVAPVSSYEQYF
TGTGCCAGCAGCTTAGTCGCACCGGTGAGCTCCTACGAGCAGTACTTC
>-|-|TRBJ1-5|TRBV6-4
CASSEGGFNQPQHF
TGTGCCAGCAGTGAGGGGGGATTCAATCAGCCCCAGCATTTT
>-|-|TRBJ1-3|TRBV5-1
CASSYTGDSGNTIYF
TGCGCCAGCAGCTACACAGGAGACTCTGGAAACACCATATATTTT
>-|few|TRBJ2-1|TRBV13
CASSLPDREGASQFF
TGTGCCAGCAGCTTACCGGACAGGGAGGGGGCCAGCCAGTTCTTC
>-|-|TRBJ2-3|TRBV5-1
CASSLVTGKDTQYF
TGCGCCAGCAGCTTGGTAACAGGGAAAGATACGCAGTATTTT
>-|-|TRBJ2-2|TRBV3-1/TRBV3-2
CASSRPSLRGVFTGELFF
TGTGCCAGCAGCCGCCCCTCCCTCCGCGGGGTTTTCACCGGGGAGCTGTTTTTT
>TRBD1|-|TRBJ1-2|TRBV6-4
CASSDSINRGKNYGYTF
TGTGCCAGCAGTGACTCGATTAACAGGGGAAAAAACTATGGCTACACCTTC
>-|-|TRBJ1-4|TRBV7-6
CASSSNAGVDEKLFF
TGTGCCAGCAGCTCAAACGCAGGGGTAGATGAAAAACTGTTTTTT
>TRBD1|-|TRBJ1-2|TRBV24-1
CATRDGTVITNYGYTF
TGTGCCACCCGTGACGGGACAGTCATAACTAACTATGGCTACACCTTC